This T cell receptor beta chain was sequenced in a study of patients and donors after allogeneic stem cell transplantation. TCRdb re-derived calls from the RT-PCR reads in MiXCR, one entry per CDR3 protein. The table shows 150,000 to 250,000 distinct CDR3 sequences, with around two fifths occurring only once. Germline CDR1 is LGHNA and CDR2 is YSLEER. The length of the CDR3 is 16 residues. V gave up 0 bases and J gave up 8 bases, with 16 bases separating them. The sequence was obtained from a human donor who was either an allogeneic HSCT recipient or a stem cell or donor lymphocyte infusion donor (not recorded which). It is not recorded whose cells these are; they may come from a transplant donor. The material sequenced was blood, either unsorted or a sorted T cell fraction (not recorded which). J is TRBJ1-4 and V is TRBV4-3, with a tentative D call TRBD1 (6 bases). This chain's CDR3 is CASSQDAGLGAEKLFF. The CDR3 DNA reads TGCGCCAGCAGCCAAGATGCGGGCCTGGGGGCCGAAAAACTGTTTTTT.